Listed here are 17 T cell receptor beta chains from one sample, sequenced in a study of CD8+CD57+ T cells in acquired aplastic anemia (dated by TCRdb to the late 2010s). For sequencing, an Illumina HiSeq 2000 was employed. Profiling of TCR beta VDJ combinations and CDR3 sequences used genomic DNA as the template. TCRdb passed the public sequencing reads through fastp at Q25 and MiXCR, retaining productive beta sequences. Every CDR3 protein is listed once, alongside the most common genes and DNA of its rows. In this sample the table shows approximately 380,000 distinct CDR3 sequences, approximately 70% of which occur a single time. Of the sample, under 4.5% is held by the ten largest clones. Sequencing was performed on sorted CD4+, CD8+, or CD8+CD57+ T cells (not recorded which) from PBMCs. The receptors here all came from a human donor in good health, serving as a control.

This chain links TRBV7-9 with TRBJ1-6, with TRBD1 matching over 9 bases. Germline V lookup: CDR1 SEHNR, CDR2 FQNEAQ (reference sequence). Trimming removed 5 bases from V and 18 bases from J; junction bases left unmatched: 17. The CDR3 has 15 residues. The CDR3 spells CASSTSGQGSSYGHF. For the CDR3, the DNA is TGTGCCAGCAGCACATCCGGACAGGGGAGTTCCTATGGCCACTTT.

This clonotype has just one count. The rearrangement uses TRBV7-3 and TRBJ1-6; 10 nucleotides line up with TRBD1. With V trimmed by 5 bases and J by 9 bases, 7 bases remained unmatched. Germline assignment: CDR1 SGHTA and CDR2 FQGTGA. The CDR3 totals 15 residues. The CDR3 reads CASSLTGQGRSPLHF. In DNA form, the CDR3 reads TGTGCCAGCAGCCTTACGGGACAGGGGCGTTCACCCCTCCACTTT.

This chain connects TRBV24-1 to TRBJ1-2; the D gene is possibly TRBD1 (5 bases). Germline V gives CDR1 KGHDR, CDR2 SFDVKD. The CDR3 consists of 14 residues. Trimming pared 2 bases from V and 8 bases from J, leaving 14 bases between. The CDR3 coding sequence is TGTGCCACCAGTGATTGGGACTCTCCGGGAGGCTACACCTTC. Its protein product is CATSDWDSPGGYTF.

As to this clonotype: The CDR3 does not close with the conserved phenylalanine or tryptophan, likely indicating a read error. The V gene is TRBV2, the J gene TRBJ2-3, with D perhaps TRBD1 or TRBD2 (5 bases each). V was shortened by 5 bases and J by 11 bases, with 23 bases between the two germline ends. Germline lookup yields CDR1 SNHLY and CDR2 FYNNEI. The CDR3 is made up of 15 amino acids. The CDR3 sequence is CASSHGTNTGDLQYV. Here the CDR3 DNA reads TGTGCCAGCAGTCACGGGACGAACACCGGCGATCTGCAGTATGTT.

The CDR3, as DNA: TGTGCCAGCAGCACCACCCTCACCTACGAGCAGTACTTC. Translation: CASSTTLTYEQYF. The rearrangement uses TRBV2 and TRBJ2-7; D is unresolved. CDR1 SNHLY and CDR2 FYNNEI come from the germline V gene. The CDR3 spans 13 residues. V shed 6 bases and J shed 2 bases, with 11 bases lying between them.

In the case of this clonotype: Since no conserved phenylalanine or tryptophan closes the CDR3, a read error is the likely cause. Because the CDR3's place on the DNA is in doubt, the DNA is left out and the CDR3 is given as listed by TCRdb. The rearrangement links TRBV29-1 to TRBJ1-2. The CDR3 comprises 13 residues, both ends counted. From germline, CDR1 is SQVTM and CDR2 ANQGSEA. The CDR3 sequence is CSVEDVTGSGNTI.

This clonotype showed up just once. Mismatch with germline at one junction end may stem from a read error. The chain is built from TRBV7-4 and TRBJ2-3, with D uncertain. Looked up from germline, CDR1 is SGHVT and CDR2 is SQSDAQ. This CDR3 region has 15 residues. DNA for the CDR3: TGTGCCAGCAGCTTACCGCTGCACATAATAGATACACAGTACTTT. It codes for CASSLPLHIIDTQYF.

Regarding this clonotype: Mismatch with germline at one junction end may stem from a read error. The CDR3: CASSKNRDEKLFFF. CDR3 nucleotide sequence: TGTGCCAGCAGCAAGAACAGGGATGAAAAACTGTTTTTTTTT. The chain has TRBV7-9 and TRBJ1-6, with D tentatively TRBD1 (6 bases). Germline V gene lookup returns CDR1 SEHNR and CDR2 FQNEAQ (reference sequence). The CDR3 is 14 residues long.

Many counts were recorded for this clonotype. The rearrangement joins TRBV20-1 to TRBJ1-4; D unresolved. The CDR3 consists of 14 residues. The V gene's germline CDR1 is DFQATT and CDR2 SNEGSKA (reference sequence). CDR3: CSVTRTDLNEKLFF. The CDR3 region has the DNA TGCAGCGTTACCCGGACGGACCTTAATGAAAAACTGTTTTTT.

CDR3 sequence: CSARGGGDTDTQYF. For the CDR3, the DNA is TGCAGTGCTAGGGGGGGCGGGGACACAGATACGCAGTATTTT. The chain has TRBV20-1 and TRBJ2-3; D is possibly TRBD1 or TRBD2 (6 bases each). This CDR3 spans 14 amino acids. V lost 3 bases and J 2 bases, leaving 12 bases between the germline ends. CDR1 is DFQATT, CDR2 SNEGSKA, per germline (reference sequence).

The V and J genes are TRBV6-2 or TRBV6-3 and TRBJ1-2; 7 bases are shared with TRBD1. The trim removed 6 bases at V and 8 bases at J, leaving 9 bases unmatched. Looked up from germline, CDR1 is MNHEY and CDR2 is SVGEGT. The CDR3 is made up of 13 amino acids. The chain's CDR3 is CASSFTGTVGYTF. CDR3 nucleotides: TGTGCCAGCAGCTTTACTGGGACAGTAGGCTACACCTTC.

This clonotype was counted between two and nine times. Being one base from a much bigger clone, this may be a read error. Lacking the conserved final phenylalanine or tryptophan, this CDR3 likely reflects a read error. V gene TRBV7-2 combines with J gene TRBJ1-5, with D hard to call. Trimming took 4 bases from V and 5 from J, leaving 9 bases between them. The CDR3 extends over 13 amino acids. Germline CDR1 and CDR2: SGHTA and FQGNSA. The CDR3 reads CASSSRNYQPQHL. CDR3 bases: TGTGCCAGCAGCTCCCGAAACTATCAGCCCCAGCATCTT.

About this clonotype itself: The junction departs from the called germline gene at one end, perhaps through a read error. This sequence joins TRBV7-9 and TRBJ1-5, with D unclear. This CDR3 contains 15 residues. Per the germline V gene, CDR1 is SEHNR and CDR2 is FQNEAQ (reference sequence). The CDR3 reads CATSRDRREDQPQHF. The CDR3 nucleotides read TGTGCCACCAGCAGAGATCGGAGGGAGGATCAGCCCCAGCATTTT.

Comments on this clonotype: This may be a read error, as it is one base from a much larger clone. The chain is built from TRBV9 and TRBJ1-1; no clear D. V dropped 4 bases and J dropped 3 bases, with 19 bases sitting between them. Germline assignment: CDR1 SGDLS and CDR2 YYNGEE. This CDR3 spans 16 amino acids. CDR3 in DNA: TGTGCCAGCAGCCAACCGATGGTGGGGTGGTACACTGAAGCTTTCTTT. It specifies CASSQPMVGWYTEAFF.

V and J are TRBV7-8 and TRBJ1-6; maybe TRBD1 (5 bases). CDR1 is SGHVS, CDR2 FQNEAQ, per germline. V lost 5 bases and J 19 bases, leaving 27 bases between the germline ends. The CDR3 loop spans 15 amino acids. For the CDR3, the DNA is TGTGCCAGCAGCGTAGAAAGGCCAGGGTCGTACACTCTACACTTT. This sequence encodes CASSVERPGSYTLHF.

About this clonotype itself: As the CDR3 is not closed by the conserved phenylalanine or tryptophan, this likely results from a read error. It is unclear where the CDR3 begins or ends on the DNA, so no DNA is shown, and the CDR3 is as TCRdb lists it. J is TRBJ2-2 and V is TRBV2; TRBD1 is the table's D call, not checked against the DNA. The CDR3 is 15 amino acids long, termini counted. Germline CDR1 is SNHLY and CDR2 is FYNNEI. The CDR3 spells CASSGDTGEKRELVI.

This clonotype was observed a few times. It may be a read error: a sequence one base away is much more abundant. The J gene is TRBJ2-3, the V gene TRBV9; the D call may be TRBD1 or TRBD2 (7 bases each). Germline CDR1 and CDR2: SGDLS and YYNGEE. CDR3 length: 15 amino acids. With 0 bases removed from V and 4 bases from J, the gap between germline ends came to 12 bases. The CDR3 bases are TGTGCCAGCAGCGTAGGTCAGGGGGGGGCAGATACGCAGTATTTT. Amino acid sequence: CASSVGQGGADTQYF. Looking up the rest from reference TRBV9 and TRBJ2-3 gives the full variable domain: DSGVTQTPKHLITATGQRVTLRCSPRSGDLSVYWYQQSLDQGLQFLIQYYNGEERAKGNILERFSAQQFPDLHSELNLSSLELGDSALYFCASSVGQGGADTQYFGPGTRLTVL.